These 29 T cell receptor beta chains were all obtained from the same sample, sequenced in a study of glioma-infiltrating T cells after dendritic cell vaccination. Sequencing used immunoSEQ multiplex PCR; TCRdb keeps in-frame clones, though not all of them. The data show tens of thousands of clones, around nine tenths seen once. The sample was blood, taken before dendritic cell vaccination. The receptors stem from a human donor with glioblastoma.

Comments on this clone: The sample holds other DNA sequences that translate to the same CDR3. The chain combines TRBV5-1 with TRBJ1-5; 7 positions agree with TRBD1. The V segment lost 1 base and the J segment 1 base; nucleotides outside the gene matches: 2. The CDR3 totals 15 residues. From germline, CDR1 is SGHRS and CDR2 YFSETQ. This chain's CDR3 is CASSLQGGSNQPQHF. CDR3 sequence (DNA): TGCGCCAGCAGCTTGCAGGGGGGAAGCAATCAGCCCCAGCATTTT.

For this clone: At one of its ends the junction is not consistent with the germline gene, which may arise from a read error. Other DNA sequences in this specimen translate into the identical CDR3. The chain combines TRBV30 with TRBJ1-6; TRBD1 aligns across 9 bases. CDR3 size: 15 residues. Germline assignment: CDR1 GTSNPN and CDR2 SVGIG (reference sequence). In DNA, the CDR3 is TGTGCCTGGAGTGTAGGACAGGGGTATAATTCCCCCCTCCACTTT. This encodes CAWSVGQGYNSPLHF.

The genes are TRBV6-6 and TRBJ2-3; TRBD2 matches 7 bases. V shed 4 bases, J shed 12 bases, and the junction held 10 bases outside the gene matches. The V gene's germline CDR1 is MNHNY and CDR2 SVGAGI (reference sequence). The CDR3 runs to 13 residues. CDR3 bases: TGTGCCAGCAGTTCCCCGAGGACTAGTTTCCAGTATTTT. Its translation is CASSSPRTSFQYF.

Worth noting for this clone: This sample includes further DNA sequences coding for the same CDR3. This rearrangement joins TRBV6-1 to TRBJ1-5, with 8 bases aligning to TRBD1. The J segment lost 4 bases and the V segment lost 2 bases, leaving 1 base of the junction unmatched. Germline assignment: CDR1 MNHNS and CDR2 SASEGT. This CDR3 is built from 14 residues. CDR3 sequence: CASSEQGANQPQHF. CDR3 DNA sequence: TGTGCCAGCAGTGAACAGGGGGCTAATCAGCCCCAGCATTTT.

This chain connects TRBV7-3 to TRBJ1-1; D is possibly TRBD1 (5 bases). Germline CDR1 SGHTA, CDR2 FQGTGA. V lost 4 bases to trimming and J lost 0 bases, with 9 bases between them. The CDR3 covers 14 residues. CDR3 protein: CASSSGGMNTEAFF. The CDR3 nucleotides are TGTGCCAGCAGCTCGGGGGGAATGAACACTGAAGCTTTCTTT.

The chain employs TRBV5-6 and TRBJ1-2; D not resolved. V dropped 8 bases and J dropped 1 base, with 6 bases sitting between them. CDR1 is SGHDT and CDR2 is YYEEEE in the germline V gene. The CDR3 runs 11 residues. In DNA, the CDR3 is TGTGCCAGTCACGGTAACTATGGCTACACCTTC. Protein: CASHGNYGYTF.

CDR3 sequence reads: CASSPPTGRGNTEAFF. Written as DNA, the CDR3 is TGTGCCAGCAGTCCTCCGACAGGCCGGGGGAACACTGAAGCTTTCTTT. This chain connects TRBV6-6 to TRBJ1-1, with TRBD1 as a possible D gene (6 bases). The CDR3 has 16 amino acids. Germline V gene sequence: CDR1 MNHNY, CDR2 SVGAGI (reference sequence). V lost 5 bases and J lost 1, with 17 bases in between.

CDR3 amino acids: CAWSGWGVDEQFF. The CDR3 nucleotides are TGTGCCTGGAGTGGGTGGGGGGTGGATGAGCAGTTCTTC. The chain links TRBV30 to TRBJ2-1, with a tentative D call TRBD2 (6 bases). Trimming left V 1 base short and J 8 bases short, with 12 bases between. CDR3 length: 13 amino acids. Per germline, CDR1 GTSNPN and CDR2 SVGIG (reference sequence).

Regarding this clone: Additional DNA sequences in this sample encode the identical CDR3. The chain links TRBV30 to TRBJ2-5; 11 nucleotides agree with TRBD2. In germline, CDR1 is GTSNPN, CDR2 SVGIG (reference sequence). The CDR3 is 15 amino acids. J was trimmed by 2 bases and V by 5 bases; bases with no gene match: 7. The CDR3 reads CAWGRGTSGQETQYF. The CDR3 coding sequence is TGTGCCTGGGGGCGCGGGACTAGCGGACAAGAGACCCAGTACTTC.

The chain recombines TRBV27 with TRBJ2-6; D gene unclear. The CDR3 consists of 14 residues. V lost 4 bases and J 0 bases, leaving 4 bases between the germline ends. Per the germline V gene, CDR1 is MNHEY and CDR2 is SMNVEV (reference sequence). The CDR3 region is CASSSLSGANVLTF. The CDR3 DNA follows: TGTGCCAGCAGTTCACTCTCTGGGGCCAACGTCCTGACTTTC.

V gene TRBV4-1 combines with J gene TRBJ2-2; 7 bases line up with TRBD1. Germline assignment: CDR1 MGHRA and CDR2 YSYEKL. This CDR3 has 16 residues. V lost 3 bases and J lost 1; bases outside the gene matches: 5. The CDR3 spells CASSHSRDRNTGELFF. CDR3 DNA sequence: TGCGCCAGCAGCCATTCCCGGGACAGGAACACCGGGGAGCTGTTTTTT.

The chain is built from TRBV19 and TRBJ2-1; 10 positions match TRBD2. The CDR3 contains 17 residues. After removal of 5 bases from V and 0 bases from J, the junction contained 7 bases not matched to a gene. Germline V gene sequence: CDR1 LNHDA, CDR2 SQIVND (reference sequence). CDR3 protein: CASSSLAGAHSYNEQFF. Here the CDR3 DNA reads TGTGCCAGTAGTTCCCTAGCGGGAGCACACTCCTACAATGAGCAGTTCTTC.

The V and J genes are TRBV9 and TRBJ2-7; the match to TRBD2 covers 10 bases. In germline, CDR1 is SGDLS, CDR2 YYNGEE. The CDR3 length is 16 residues. J lost 1 base, V lost 4 bases, and 8 bases had no gene match. CDR3 loop: CASSPRASGGSYEQYF. The DNA of the CDR3 is TGTGCCAGCAGCCCCCGCGCTAGCGGGGGTTCCTACGAGCAGTACTTC.

This clone appeared a single time. The chain joins TRBV27 to TRBJ2-7; 11 bases match TRBD2. There are 15 residues in the CDR3. The germline CDR1 and CDR2 sequences are MNHEY and SMNVEV (reference sequence). Unmatched junction bases numbered 9, after V lost 6 bases and J lost 5 bases. The CDR3 nucleotides are TGTGCCAGCAGCTCACTAGCGGGAGCTCGCCACGAGCAGTACTTC. This encodes CASSSLAGARHEQYF.

The table lists this clone with a count of one. The rearrangement uses TRBV7-9 and TRBJ1-1; TRBD1 matches 7 bases. The CDR3 is 11 residues long. Germline-derived CDR1 and CDR2 are SEHNR and FQNEAQ (reference sequence). Trimming at V came to 5 bases and at J to 8 bases, leaving 2 bases not matched to a gene. CDR3 nucleotide sequence: TGTGCCAGCAGCGCGGACAGGGAAGCTTTCTTT. Protein sequence: CASSADREAFF.

This sequence joins TRBV7-3 and TRBJ2-3; D possibly corresponds to TRBD2 (6 bases). V was shortened by 8 bases and J by 0 bases, with 9 bases between the two germline ends. This CDR3 comprises 13 residues. From germline, CDR1 is SGHTA and CDR2 FQGTGA. The CDR3 loop reads CASSRGSTDTQYF. The CDR3 DNA reads TGTGCCAGCTCCCGGGGGAGCACAGATACGCAGTATTTT.

V and J are TRBV10-2 and TRBJ2-7; possible D gene TRBD2, 5 bases. Trimming stripped 2 bases from V and 6 bases from J, with 5 bases between. Germline V CDR1 and CDR2: WSHSY, SAAADI. The CDR3 is made up of 11 amino acids. The chain's CDR3 is CASSEGGEQYF. CDR3 sequence (DNA): TGCGCCAGCAGTGAGGGAGGCGAGCAGTACTTC.

The rearrangement links TRBV10-3 to TRBJ2-7, with 8 bases lining up with TRBD2. V shed 6 bases, J shed 0 bases, and the junction held 4 bases outside the gene matches. Germline assignment: CDR1 ENHRY and CDR2 SYGVKD. The CDR3 is 14 residues long. The CDR3 here is CAIRSGGDSYEQYF. The DNA for the CDR3 is TGTGCCATCAGAAGCGGGGGAGACTCCTACGAGCAGTACTTC.

The chain uses TRBV7-9 and TRBJ2-3, with 9 bases identical to TRBD1. V was clipped by 4 bases and J by 1 base; unmatched bases: 0. Germline V gives CDR1 SEHNR, CDR2 FQNEAQ (reference sequence). The CDR3 is 14 amino acids. The CDR3 here is CASSWTGGTDTQYF. CDR3 bases: TGTGCCAGCAGCTGGACAGGGGGCACAGATACGCAGTATTTT.

CDR3 DNA: TGTGCCAGCAGCGGTTGGGACTCTCTCTATGGCTACACCTTC. It yields the protein CASSGWDSLYGYTF. The chain couples TRBV9 to TRBJ1-2; perhaps TRBD1 as D (5 bases). This CDR3 has 14 amino acids. Deletions cut 3 bases from V and 4 bases from J, with 13 bases between. Germline V gene lookup returns CDR1 SGDLS and CDR2 YYNGEE.

CDR3 bases: TGTGCCAGCAGTACCAGGGGTGGTTGGGAAAAACTGTTTTTT. The encoded protein is CASSTRGGWEKLFF. This sequence joins TRBV6-1 and TRBJ1-4; TRBD1 is a possible D gene (6 bases). V lost 5 bases and J 8 bases, leaving 15 bases between the germline ends. The CDR3 length is 14 residues. Per germline, CDR1 MNHNS and CDR2 SASEGT.

This clone has only one observation. CDR3 coding DNA: TGTGCCAGCAGCTCCGGAGGGGTCACTGAAGCTTTCTTT. Residues: CASSSGGVTEAFF. The chain carries TRBV5-5 and TRBJ1-1; maybe TRBD1 (5 bases). V lost 3 bases and J 4 bases, leaving 10 bases between the germline ends. Germline CDR1 is SGHKS and CDR2 is YYEKEE (reference sequence). The CDR3 consists of 13 residues.

V is TRBV2 and J is TRBJ2-3, with a tentative D call TRBD2 (6 bases). The V and J ends lost 6 bases and 2 bases respectively, with 9 bases between them. The germline V gene encodes CDR1 SNHLY and CDR2 FYNNEI. The length of the CDR3 is 13 residues. The CDR3 coding sequence is TGTGCCAGCAGCGGGGGAGCCACAGATACGCAGTATTTT. Its translation: CASSGGATDTQYF.

This clone has just one count. The genes are TRBV5-1 and TRBJ1-2; tentative D call: TRBD1 (6 bases). The CDR3 is made up of 15 amino acids. Trimming took off 0 bases at V and 2 bases at J, with 11 bases between the two ends. CDR1 is SGHRS and CDR2 is YFSETQ in the germline V gene. CDR3 in amino acids: CASSLVLGANYGYTF. As DNA, the CDR3 is TGCGCCAGCAGCTTGGTATTGGGGGCAAACTATGGCTACACCTTC.

This CDR3 reads CASSLGTGYTEAFF. In nucleotides, the CDR3 is TGCGCCAGCAGCTTGGGAACAGGCTACACTGAAGCTTTCTTT. This chain uses TRBV5-1 with TRBJ1-1, with a possible D match to TRBD1 (5 bases). Germline V CDR1 and CDR2: SGHRS, YFSETQ. The CDR3 is 14 residues long. The V gene lost 0 bases and the J gene lost 3 bases, with 9 bases spanning the gap.

The gene calls are TRBV7-8 and TRBJ2-2, with 7 nucleotides matching TRBD1. V gave up 5 bases and J gave up 5 bases; unmatched junction bases: 5. This CDR3 is built from 14 residues. The germline gives CDR1 SGHVS, CDR2 FQNEAQ. The CDR3 is CASSPTGSTGELFF. CDR3 DNA: TGTGCCAGCAGCCCGACAGGGTCAACCGGGGAGCTGTTTTTT.

The chain carries TRBV5-1 and TRBJ1-5, with a tentative D call TRBD1 (5 bases). The CDR3 spans 15 residues. Germline CDR1 SGHRS, CDR2 YFSETQ. Trimming removed 2 bases at V and 4 bases at J, with 13 bases between. CDR3 DNA sequence: TGCGCCAGCAGCTTCGGCAGGGAGGGTAATCAGCCCCAGCATTTT. Amino acid sequence: CASSFGREGNQPQHF.

The CDR3: CASRRTGGGYEQYF. The CDR3 DNA follows: TGTGCCAGCAGAAGGACAGGGGGTGGGTACGAGCAGTACTTC. The rearrangement links TRBV28 to TRBJ2-7; 10 bases align to TRBD1. The J segment lost 4 bases and the V segment lost 6 bases, leaving 6 bases of the junction unmatched. This CDR3 has 14 residues. CDR1 is MDHEN, CDR2 SYDVKM, per germline.

V and J are TRBV18 and TRBJ1-5, with a weak D call TRBD1 (5 bases). The CDR3 is 15 residues long. V was shortened by 6 bases and J by 6 bases, with 18 bases between the two germline ends. Germline V CDR1 and CDR2: KGHSH, LQKENI. Written as DNA, the CDR3 is TGTGCCAGCTCGTCGACGCGGACGGGGGGTCAGCCCCAGCATTTT. Protein sequence: CASSSTRTGGQPQHF.